The 7 T cell receptor beta chains in this list originate from one sample, sequenced in a study of OX40 agonist ivuxolimab in advanced cancers. Assay: immunoSEQ multiplex PCR; the TCRdb copy retains only in-frame clones and omits some. The data contain 60,000 or so clones, approximately 83% of them seen just once; the ten biggest clones take up approximately 12%. The input for sequencing was CD4+ or CD8+ T cells sorted from blood, taken in a trial of the OX40 agonist ivuxolimab. The receptors originated from an adult with an advanced solid tumor such as melanoma, head and neck, liver or kidney cancer.

The chain combines TRBV5-5 with TRBJ1-5; D is ambiguous. V lost 4 bases and J lost 6, with 23 bases in between. Germline lookup yields CDR1 SGHKS and CDR2 YYEKEE (reference sequence). The length of the CDR3 is 17 residues. The CDR3: CASSPIGLPGRRQPQHF. For the CDR3, the DNA is TGTGCCAGCAGCCCGATAGGGCTCCCAGGAAGGCGTCAGCCCCAGCATTTT.

The V call is TRBV27, the J call TRBJ2-7; 12 bases are shared with TRBD1. This CDR3 has 15 residues. J was trimmed by 7 bases and V by 5 bases; bases with no gene match: 9. The germline V gene has CDR1 MNHEY and CDR2 SMNVEV (reference sequence). The CDR3 sequence: CASSPQGQGAGEQYF. The CDR3 DNA is TGTGCCAGCAGTCCCCAGGGACAGGGGGCGGGGGAGCAGTACTTC.

The chain couples TRBV28 to TRBJ2-7; the D gene is possibly TRBD2 (6 bases). CDR3 length: 11 amino acids. CDR1 is MDHEN and CDR2 is SYDVKM in the germline V gene. The CDR3 nucleotides are TGTGCGTGGGGGGTCTCCTACGAGCAGTACTTC. Protein: CAWGVSYEQYF.

This chain joins TRBV6-6 and TRBJ1-3; D gene ambiguous. V lost 5 bases to trimming and J lost 0 bases, with 8 bases between them. This CDR3 is built from 14 residues. CDR1 is MNHNY and CDR2 is SVGAGI in the germline V gene (reference sequence). The CDR3 loop reads CASSPGDSGNTIYF. The CDR3, as DNA: TGTGCCAGCAGTCCCGGGGACTCTGGAAACACCATATATTTT.

The rearrangement links TRBV2 to TRBJ2-1; TRBD1 is a possible D gene (6 bases). Trimming left V 1 base short and J 7 bases short, with 14 bases between. Germline V gene sequence: CDR1 SNHLY, CDR2 FYNNEI. This CDR3 comprises 15 residues. The CDR3 region has the DNA TGTGCCAGCAGTGAAGTCGGACAGAGAGGGAATGAGCAGTTCTTC. It translates to CASSEVGQRGNEQFF.

The rearrangement uses TRBV19 and TRBJ2-3; 9 bases match TRBD1. Germline values: CDR1 LNHDA, CDR2 SQIVND (reference sequence). The V and J ends lost 0 bases and 3 bases, in that order; junction bases with no gene match: 1. This CDR3 has 15 residues. The CDR3 coding sequence is TGTGCCAGTAGTATAGATGGGACAGGGACAGATACGCAGTATTTT. This gives the protein CASSIDGTGTDTQYF.

This clone was picked up one time. The V gene is TRBV5-1, the J gene TRBJ2-7; D remains unclear. V was pared by 0 bases and J by 2 bases, with 9 bases between. This CDR3 spans 14 amino acids. The V gene's germline CDR1 is SGHRS and CDR2 YFSETQ. In DNA, the CDR3 is TGCGCCAGCAGCTTGGAGGATGCTACCTACGAGCAGTACTTC. This gives the protein CASSLEDATYEQYF. Complete variable domain (other parts from reference TRBV5-1 and TRBJ2-7): KAGVTQTPRYLIKTRGQQVTLSCSPISGHRSVSWYQQTPGQGLQFLFEYFSETQRNKGNFPGRFSGRQFSNSRSEMNVSTLELGDSALYLCASSLEDATYEQYFGPGTRLTVT.